A single sample is the source of the 8 T cell receptor beta chains below, sequenced in a study of spatial heterogeneity in lung cancer (dated by TCRdb to between 2018 and 2021). In the paper's terms, the time point label means: blood at routine non-recurrence follow-up after resection. Without any cell sorting, TCR sequencing was performed on whole RNA extracted either from tumor and nontumor lung tissue or from cryopreserved PBMC samples. Preparation of the library involved 5' RACE. The listed sequencing device is NextSeq 500. Clones were called with MiXCR by TCRdb after fastp trimmed the public reads at Q25, and only in-frame beta chains were retained. Records with the same CDR3 protein are collapsed into one entry carrying the most frequent genes and DNA. The table for this sample lists under 30,000 distinct CDR3 sequences; around 5.8% of them were counted only once. The ten most abundant clones make up 20% to 25% of the sample.

The sample consisted of PBMCs, taken at follow-up. These receptors were taken from a male donor with early-stage non-small cell lung cancer.

This clonotype showed up many times. This rearrangement joins TRBV27 to TRBJ2-3; 11 bases are shared with TRBD2. The CDR3 consists of 15 residues. The trim removed 8 bases at V and 1 base at J, leaving 5 bases unmatched. CDR1 and CDR2 (germline): MNHEY, SMNVEV (reference sequence). The CDR3: CASVAGGPRTDTQYF. Written as DNA, the CDR3 is TGTGCCAGCGTAGCGGGAGGGCCTCGCACAGATACGCAGTATTTT.

This clonotype was counted only a few times. This chain uses TRBV9 with TRBJ2-1, with unresolved D. The CDR3 runs to 17 residues. Trimming took off 4 bases at V and 2 bases at J, with 19 bases between the two ends. Germline V CDR1 and CDR2: SGDLS, YYNGEE. The CDR3: CASSPPGSEVAYNEQFF. In DNA form, the CDR3 reads TGTGCCAGCAGCCCCCCCGGATCCGAGGTGGCCTACAATGAGCAGTTCTTC. Filled out from reference TRBV9 and TRBJ2-1, the complete variable domain reads DSGVTQTPKHLITATGQRVTLRCSPRSGDLSVYWYQQSLDQGLQFLIQYYNGEERAKGNILERFSAQQFPDLHSELNLSSLELGDSALYFCASSPPGSEVAYNEQFFGPGTRLTVL.

This clonotype was seen a few times. The rearrangement joins TRBV5-6 to TRBJ1-3; D gene ambiguous. Between the trimmed V and J ends, which lost 3 bases and 1 base, there was a span of 8 bases. In germline, CDR1 is SGHDT, CDR2 YYEEEE. The CDR3 covers 14 residues. The CDR3 DNA reads as TGTGCCAGCAGCTCCCCGGGGTCTGGAAACACCATATATTTT. Protein sequence: CASSSPGSGNTIYF. The full variable domain, rest sourced from reference TRBV5-6 and TRBJ1-3, is DAGVTQSPTHLIKTRGQQVTLRCSPKSGHDTVSWYQQALGQGPQFIFQYYEEEERQRGNFPDRFSGHQFPNYSSELNVNALLLGDSALYLCASSSPGSGNTIYFGEGSWLTVV.

This clonotype was seen repeatedly, ten times or more. The J gene is TRBJ2-1, the V gene TRBV19, with D maybe TRBD2 (7 bases). The CDR3 has 14 residues. CDR1 and CDR2 from the germline V gene are LNHDA and SQIVND (reference sequence). With 8 bases removed from V and 8 bases from J, the gap between germline ends came to 19 bases. The CDR3 loop reads CASVRGGAEDEQFF. CDR3 sequence (DNA): TGTGCCAGTGTACGAGGGGGGGCCGAGGATGAGCAGTTCTTC.

In this sample, this clonotype turned up many times. The chain uses TRBV5-6 and TRBJ1-1; D not resolved. Per germline, CDR1 SGHDT and CDR2 YYEEEE. The CDR3 loop spans 12 amino acids. V lost 1 base and J 8 bases, leaving 9 bases between the germline ends. The CDR3 DNA reads TGTGCCAGCAGCTTGTCTGTGGCAGAAGCTTTCTTT. This gives the protein CASSLSVAEAFF.

This clonotype was picked up a small number of times. This rearrangement joins TRBV14 to TRBJ1-1; 7 bases align to TRBD1. V shed 0 bases and J 1 base; nucleotides not matched to a gene: 20. CDR1 SGHDN and CDR2 FVKESK come from the germline V gene. The CDR3 runs to 21 residues. As DNA, the CDR3 is TGTGCCAGCAGCCAAGATCTAAGGTACGTGGACAGGATATTGGCGAACACTGAAGCTTTCTTT. It is translated as CASSQDLRYVDRILANTEAFF.

This clonotype was detected many times. V is TRBV4-3 and J is TRBJ2-1; 11 bases are a match to TRBD2. V gave up 1 base and J gave up 10 bases; unmatched junction bases: 6. The CDR3 consists of 15 residues. The germline CDR1 and CDR2 sequences are LGHNA and YSLEER. In DNA, the CDR3 is TGCGCCAGCAGCCAAGTAGCGGGAGGGGCCGGAGAGCAGTTCTTC. It yields the protein CASSQVAGGAGEQFF.

This clonotype occurred many times. V usage is TRBV20-1 and J usage is TRBJ1-1, with D hard to call. From germline, CDR1 is DFQATT and CDR2 SNEGSKA (reference sequence). The CDR3 is made up of 12 amino acids. V lost 0 bases to trimming and J lost 1 base, with 3 bases between them. CDR3 sequence: CSARDGNTEAFF. The DNA of the CDR3 is TGCAGTGCTAGAGACGGGAACACTGAAGCTTTCTTT.